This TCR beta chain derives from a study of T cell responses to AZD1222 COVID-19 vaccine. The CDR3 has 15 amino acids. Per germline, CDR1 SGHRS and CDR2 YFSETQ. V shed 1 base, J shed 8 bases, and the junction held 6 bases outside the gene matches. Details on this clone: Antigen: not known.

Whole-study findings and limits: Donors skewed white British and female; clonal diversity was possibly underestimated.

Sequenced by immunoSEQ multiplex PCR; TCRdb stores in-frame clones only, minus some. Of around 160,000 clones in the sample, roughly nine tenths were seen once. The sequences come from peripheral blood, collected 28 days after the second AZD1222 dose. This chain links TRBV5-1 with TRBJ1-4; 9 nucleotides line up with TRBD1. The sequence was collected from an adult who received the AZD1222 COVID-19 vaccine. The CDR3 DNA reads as TGCGCCAGCAGCTTGACAGGGGGCGTAGGGGAAAAACTGTTTTTT. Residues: CASSLTGGVGEKLFF.